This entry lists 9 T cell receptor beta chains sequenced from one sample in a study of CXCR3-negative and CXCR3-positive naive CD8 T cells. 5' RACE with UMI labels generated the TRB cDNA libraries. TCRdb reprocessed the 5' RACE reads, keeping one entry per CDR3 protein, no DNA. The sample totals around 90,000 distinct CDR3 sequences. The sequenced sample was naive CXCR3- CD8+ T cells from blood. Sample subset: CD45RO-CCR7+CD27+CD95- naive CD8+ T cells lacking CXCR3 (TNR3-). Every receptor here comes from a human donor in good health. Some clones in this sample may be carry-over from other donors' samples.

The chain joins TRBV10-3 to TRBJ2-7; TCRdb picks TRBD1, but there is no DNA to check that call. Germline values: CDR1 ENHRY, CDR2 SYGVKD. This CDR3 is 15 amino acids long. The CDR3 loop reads CANAPGTGGSYEQYF.

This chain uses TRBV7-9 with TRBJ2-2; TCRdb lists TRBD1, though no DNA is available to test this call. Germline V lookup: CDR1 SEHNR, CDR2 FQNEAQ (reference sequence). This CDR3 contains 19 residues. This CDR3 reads CASSPPSVTEVANTGELFF.

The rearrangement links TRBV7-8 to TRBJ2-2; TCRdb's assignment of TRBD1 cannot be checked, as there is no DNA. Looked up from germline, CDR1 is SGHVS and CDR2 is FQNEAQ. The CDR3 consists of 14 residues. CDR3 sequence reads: CASGTGKATGELFF.

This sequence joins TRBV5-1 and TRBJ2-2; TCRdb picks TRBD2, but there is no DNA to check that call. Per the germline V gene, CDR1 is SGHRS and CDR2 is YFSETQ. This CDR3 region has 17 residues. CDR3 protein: CASSGPLAGGRTGELFF.

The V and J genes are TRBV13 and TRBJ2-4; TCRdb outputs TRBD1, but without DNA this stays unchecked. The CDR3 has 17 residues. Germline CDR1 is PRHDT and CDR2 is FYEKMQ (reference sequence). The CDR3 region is CASSFSGEGVAKNIQYF.

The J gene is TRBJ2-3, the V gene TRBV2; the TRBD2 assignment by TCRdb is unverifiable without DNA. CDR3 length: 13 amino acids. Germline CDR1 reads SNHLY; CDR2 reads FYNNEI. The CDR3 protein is CASGTSAGNTQYF.

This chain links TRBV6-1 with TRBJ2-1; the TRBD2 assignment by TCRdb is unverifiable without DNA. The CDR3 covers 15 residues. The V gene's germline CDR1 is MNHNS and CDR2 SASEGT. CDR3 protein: CASSEGGGGPHEQFF.

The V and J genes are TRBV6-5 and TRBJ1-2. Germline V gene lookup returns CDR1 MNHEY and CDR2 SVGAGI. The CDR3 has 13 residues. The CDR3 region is CASSYFSLDGYTF.

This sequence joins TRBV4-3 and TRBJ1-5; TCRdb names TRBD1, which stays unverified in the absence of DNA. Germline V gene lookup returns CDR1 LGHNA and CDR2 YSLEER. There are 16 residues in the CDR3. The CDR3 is CASSQAAGKGGQPQHF.